The present TCR beta chain was sequenced within a study of control samples from healthy donors and cancer patients. This CDR3 is 14 amino acids long. The germline V gene has CDR1 MNHNY and CDR2 SVGAGI (reference sequence). V shed 0 bases and J shed 4 bases, with 9 bases lying between them. Sequenced by immunoSEQ multiplex PCR; TCRdb stores in-frame clones only, minus some. The data contain about 100,000 clones, approximately 80% of them seen just once; the ten biggest clones take up approximately 19%. The source is a man younger than 45 in good health. Sequencing was done on a sample of blood. The chain uses TRBV6-6 and TRBJ1-1, with D unclear. The CDR3 reads CASSYSMGSTEAFF. The CDR3 DNA reads as TGTGCCAGCAGTTACTCGATGGGAAGCACTGAAGCTTTCTTT.